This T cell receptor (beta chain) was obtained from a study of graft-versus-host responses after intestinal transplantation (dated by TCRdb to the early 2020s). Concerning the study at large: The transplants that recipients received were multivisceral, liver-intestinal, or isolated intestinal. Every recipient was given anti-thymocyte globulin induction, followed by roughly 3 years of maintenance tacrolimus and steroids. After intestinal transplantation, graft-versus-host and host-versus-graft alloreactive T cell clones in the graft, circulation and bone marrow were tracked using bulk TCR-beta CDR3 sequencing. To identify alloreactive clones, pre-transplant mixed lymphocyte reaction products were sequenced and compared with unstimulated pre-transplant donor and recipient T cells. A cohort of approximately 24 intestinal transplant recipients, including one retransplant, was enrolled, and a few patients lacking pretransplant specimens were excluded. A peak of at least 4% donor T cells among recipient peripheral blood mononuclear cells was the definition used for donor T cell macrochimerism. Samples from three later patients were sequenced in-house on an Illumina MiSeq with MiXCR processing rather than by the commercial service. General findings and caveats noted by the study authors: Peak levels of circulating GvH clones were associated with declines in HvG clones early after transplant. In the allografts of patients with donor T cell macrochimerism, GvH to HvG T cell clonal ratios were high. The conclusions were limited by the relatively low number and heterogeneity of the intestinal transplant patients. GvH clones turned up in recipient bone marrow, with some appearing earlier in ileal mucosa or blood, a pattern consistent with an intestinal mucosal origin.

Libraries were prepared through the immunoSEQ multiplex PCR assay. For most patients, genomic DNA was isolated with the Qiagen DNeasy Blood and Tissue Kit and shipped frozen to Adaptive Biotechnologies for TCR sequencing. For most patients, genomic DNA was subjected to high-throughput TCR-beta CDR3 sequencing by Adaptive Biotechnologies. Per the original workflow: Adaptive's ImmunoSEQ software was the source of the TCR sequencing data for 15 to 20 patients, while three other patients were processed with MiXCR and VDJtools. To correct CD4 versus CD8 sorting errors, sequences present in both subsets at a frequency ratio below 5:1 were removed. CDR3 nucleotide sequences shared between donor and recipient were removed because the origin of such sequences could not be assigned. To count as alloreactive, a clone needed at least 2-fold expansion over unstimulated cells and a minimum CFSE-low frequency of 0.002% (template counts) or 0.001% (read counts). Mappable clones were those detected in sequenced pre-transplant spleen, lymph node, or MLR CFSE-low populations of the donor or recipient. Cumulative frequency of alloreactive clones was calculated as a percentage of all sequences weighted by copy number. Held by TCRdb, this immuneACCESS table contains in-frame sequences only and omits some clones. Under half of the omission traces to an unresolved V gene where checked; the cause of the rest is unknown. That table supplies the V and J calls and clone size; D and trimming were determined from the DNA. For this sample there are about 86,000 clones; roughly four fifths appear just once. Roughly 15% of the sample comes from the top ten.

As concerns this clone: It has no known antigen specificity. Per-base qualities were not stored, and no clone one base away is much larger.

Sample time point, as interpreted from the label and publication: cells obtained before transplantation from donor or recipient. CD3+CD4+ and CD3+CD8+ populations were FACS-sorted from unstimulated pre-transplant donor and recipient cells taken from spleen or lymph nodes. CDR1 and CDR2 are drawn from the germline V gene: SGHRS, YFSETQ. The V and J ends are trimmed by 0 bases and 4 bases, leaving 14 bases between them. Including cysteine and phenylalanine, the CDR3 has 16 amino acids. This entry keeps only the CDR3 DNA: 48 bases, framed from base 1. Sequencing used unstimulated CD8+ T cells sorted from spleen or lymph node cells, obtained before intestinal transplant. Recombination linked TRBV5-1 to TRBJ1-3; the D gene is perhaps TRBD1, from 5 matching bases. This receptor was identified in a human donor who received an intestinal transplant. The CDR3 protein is CASSLGQGPLGNTIYF. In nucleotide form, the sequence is TGCGCCAGCAGCTTGGGGCAGGGTCCGCTCGGAAACACCATATATTTT. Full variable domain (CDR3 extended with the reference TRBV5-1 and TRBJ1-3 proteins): KAGVTQTPRYLIKTRGQQVTLSCSPISGHRSVSWYQQTPGQGLQFLFEYFSETQRNKGNFPGRFSGRQFSNSRSEMNVSTLELGDSALYLCASSLGQGPLGNTIYFGEGSWLTVV.